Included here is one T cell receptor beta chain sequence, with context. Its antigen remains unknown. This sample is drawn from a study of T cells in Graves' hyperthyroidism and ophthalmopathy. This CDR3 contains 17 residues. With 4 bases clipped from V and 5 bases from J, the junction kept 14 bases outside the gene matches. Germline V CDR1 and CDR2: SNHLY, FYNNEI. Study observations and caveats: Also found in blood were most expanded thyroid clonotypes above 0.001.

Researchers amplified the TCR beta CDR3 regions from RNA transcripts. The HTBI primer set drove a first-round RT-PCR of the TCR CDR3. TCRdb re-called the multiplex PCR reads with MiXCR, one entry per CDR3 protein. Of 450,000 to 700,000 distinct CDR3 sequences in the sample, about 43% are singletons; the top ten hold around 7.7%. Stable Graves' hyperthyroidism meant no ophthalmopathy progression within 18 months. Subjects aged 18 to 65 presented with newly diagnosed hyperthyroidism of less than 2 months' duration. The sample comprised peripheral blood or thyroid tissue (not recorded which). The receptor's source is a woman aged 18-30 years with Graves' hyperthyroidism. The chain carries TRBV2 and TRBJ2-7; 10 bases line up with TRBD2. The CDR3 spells CASSALGLAGEPNEQYF. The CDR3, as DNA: TGTGCCAGCAGTGCCCTAGGGCTAGCGGGAGAGCCCAACGAGCAGTACTTC.